A single sample is the source of the 32 T cell receptor beta chains below, sequenced in a study of blood T cell repertoires in COVID-19. Measured with immunoSEQ multiplex PCR; TCRdb has only the in-frame clones, and not every one. The table lists 20,000 to 30,000 clones, 92% of them singletons. The sequenced sample was peripheral blood. The receptors here all came from a man aged 65-85 years with active COVID-19.

The rearrangement uses TRBV7-2 and TRBJ2-5; tentative D call: TRBD2 (6 bases). CDR1 is SGHTA and CDR2 is FQGNSA in the germline V gene. The CDR3 runs 14 residues. V was cut by 1 base and J by 4 bases, with 10 bases left in between. The chain's CDR3 is CASSLGRRGETQYF. DNA for the CDR3: TGTGCCAGCAGCTTAGGGAGGAGGGGAGAGACCCAGTACTTC.

V is TRBV5-1 and J is TRBJ2-7; 10 nucleotides match TRBD1. Trimming cost V 6 bases and J 2 bases; bases outside gene matches: 5. Germline values: CDR1 SGHRS, CDR2 YFSETQ. There are 14 residues in the CDR3. The CDR3 protein is CASTHGTGAYEQYF. DNA of the CDR3: TGCGCCAGCACCCACGGGACAGGGGCCTACGAGCAGTACTTC.

The chain couples TRBV15 to TRBJ1-5; D is perhaps TRBD1 (5 bases). The germline V gene encodes CDR1 LNHNV and CDR2 YYDKDF (reference sequence). Trimming removed 9 bases from V and 1 base from J, with 13 bases in between. This CDR3 is built from 14 residues. CDR3: CATAGQISNQPQHF. The CDR3 DNA reads as TGTGCCACAGCAGGACAAATAAGCAATCAGCCCCAGCATTTT. Full variable domain (outside the CDR3, taken from reference TRBV15 and TRBJ1-5): DAMVIQNPRYQVTQFGKPVTLSCSQTLNHNVMYWYQQKSSQAPKLLFHYYDKDFNNEADTPDNFQSRRPNTSFCFLDIRSPGLGDTAMYLCATAGQISNQPQHFGDGTRLSIL.

The chain uses TRBV19 and TRBJ1-5; 8 bases map to TRBD1. The ends lost 11 bases at V and 0 bases at J; junction bases unmatched: 9. The length of the CDR3 is 15 residues. The germline V gene encodes CDR1 LNHDA and CDR2 SQIVND (reference sequence). The CDR3 DNA reads as TGTGCCGGGGGACAGGACCCTTATAGCAATCAGCCCCAGCATTTT. It specifies CAGGQDPYSNQPQHF.

The chain employs TRBV7-3 and TRBJ1-6; TRBD1 might be the D (5 bases). V was cut by 6 bases and J by 7 bases, with 13 bases left in between. CDR3 length: 14 residues. Germline CDR1 reads SGHTA; CDR2 reads FQGTGA. CDR3 protein: CASRSTGPNSPLHF. The CDR3 DNA reads TGTGCCAGCAGAAGCACAGGCCCGAATTCACCCCTCCACTTT.

This rearrangement joins TRBV7-9 to TRBJ1-1, with unresolved D. Germline V CDR1 and CDR2: SEHNR, FQNEAQ (reference sequence). This CDR3 spans 16 amino acids. Trimming left V 3 bases short and J 10 bases short, with 24 bases between. Here the CDR3 reads CASSFRRRGLGLLAFF. In DNA form, the CDR3 reads TGTGCCAGCAGCTTTCGTCGACGCGGGCTGGGTTTGTTAGCTTTCTTT.

This chain connects TRBV12-5 to TRBJ1-2; 11 positions agree with TRBD1. CDR1 LGHNT and CDR2 FRNRAP come from the germline V gene. V lost 6 bases, J lost 2 bases, and 8 bases stayed unmatched. The CDR3 loop spans 16 amino acids. This chain's CDR3 is CASGTDRGRLNYGYTF. DNA for the CDR3: TGTGCTAGTGGCACGGACAGGGGGCGCCTCAACTATGGCTACACCTTC.

This clone appeared once. This sequence joins TRBV9 and TRBJ2-3; no clear D gene. Germline V lookup: CDR1 SGDLS, CDR2 YYNGEE. The germline V and J ends were trimmed by 0 bases and 4 bases, with 18 bases remaining between them. The CDR3 sequence is 17 residues long. CDR3 region: CASSVVPQSVTPDTQYF. CDR3 in DNA: TGTGCCAGCAGCGTAGTCCCCCAGTCTGTCACACCAGATACGCAGTATTTT.

This clone is a singleton in its sample. The CDR3 DNA reads as TGTGCCAGCAGCTTGGATCTGGGGGCGACTGGCTACACCTTC. This encodes CASSLDLGATGYTF. V and J are TRBV5-6 and TRBJ1-2, with D possibly being TRBD1 (6 bases). The V and J ends lost 0 bases and 7 bases respectively, with 13 bases between them. The CDR3 loop spans 14 amino acids. Per the germline V gene, CDR1 is SGHDT and CDR2 is YYEEEE.

V and J are TRBV11-3 and TRBJ2-1, with 10 bases lining up with TRBD2. The V gene end was trimmed by 3 bases and the J gene end by 2 bases; junction bases not matched to a gene: 13. Germline V gives CDR1 SGHNT, CDR2 YENEEA. CDR3 length equals 19 residues. The CDR3 loop is CASSFSGLAGEVTYNEQFF. The CDR3 DNA is TGTGCCAGCAGCTTTAGTGGCCTAGCGGGGGAAGTGACCTACAATGAGCAGTTCTTC.

The V call is TRBV6-2 or TRBV6-3, the J call TRBJ2-3; a possible D gene is TRBD2 (5 bases). V lost 6 bases and J 3 bases, leaving 10 bases between the germline ends. This CDR3 has 13 residues. CDR1 and CDR2 from the germline V gene are MNHEY and SVGEGT. Here the CDR3 DNA reads TGTGCCAGCAGCCCCAGAGGGACAGATACGCAGTATTTT. Translated, it gives CASSPRGTDTQYF.

The chain has TRBV7-2 and TRBJ1-2; 7 nucleotides match TRBD1. The J segment lost 9 bases and the V segment lost 4 bases, leaving 8 bases of the junction unmatched. This CDR3 spans 13 amino acids. Germline CDR1 and CDR2: SGHTA and FQGNSA. The CDR3 sequence: CASSSTGVFSYTF. The CDR3 nucleotides read TGTGCCAGCAGCTCTACAGGGGTCTTCAGCTACACCTTC.

V is TRBV4-3 and J is TRBJ2-1; 7 bases are a match to TRBD2. Germline V CDR1 and CDR2: LGHNA, YSLEER. The CDR3 has 15 amino acids. Trimming took 0 bases from V and 6 from J; bases not matched to a gene: 5. The CDR3 DNA reads TGCGCCAGCAGCCAAGATAGTACTAGCGTCAATGAGCAGTTCTTC. Translated: CASSQDSTSVNEQFF.

The chain has TRBV19 and TRBJ1-5, with D perhaps matching TRBD1 (5 bases). The CDR3 length is 15 residues. The V end was cut by 11 bases, the J end by 5 bases, with 22 bases between. CDR1 and CDR2 from the germline V gene are LNHDA and SQIVND (reference sequence). The CDR3 here is CAPQGGRAPYQPQHF. CDR3 sequence (DNA): TGTGCCCCTCAGGGCGGCCGGGCCCCATATCAGCCCCAGCATTTT.

V usage is TRBV29-1 and J usage is TRBJ2-1, with D possibly TRBD2 on 6 matching bases. Trimming removed 7 bases at V and 6 bases at J, with 13 bases between. This CDR3 comprises 12 residues. CDR1 SQVTM and CDR2 ANQGSEA come from the germline V gene. CDR3: CSGEVGPNEQFF. The CDR3 DNA reads TGCAGCGGGGAGGTAGGCCCCAATGAGCAGTTCTTC.

This chain links TRBV19 with TRBJ1-2, with TRBD1 matching over 8 bases. The V gene's germline CDR1 is LNHDA and CDR2 SQIVND (reference sequence). J lost 4 bases, V lost 6 bases, and 1 base had no gene match. This CDR3 region has 12 residues. The CDR3 region has the DNA TGTGCCAGTAGAACAGGGGGCTATGGCTACACCTTC. This sequence encodes CASRTGGYGYTF.

The chain employs TRBV21-1 and TRBJ2-3; the table gives TRBD2 as D, unverified against the DNA. TRBV21-1 is described as a pseudogene. The CDR3 totals 15 residues. The CDR3 spells CASTPRGGCTDTQYF. In nucleotides, the CDR3 is TGTGCCAGCACCCCTAGGGGGGGCTGCACAGATACGCAGTATTTT.

The V and J genes are TRBV5-6 and TRBJ2-2; no clear D gene. The CDR3 covers 15 residues. Germline CDR1 is SGHDT and CDR2 is YYEEEE. Deletions cut 4 bases from V and 3 bases from J, with 13 bases between. Written as DNA, the CDR3 is TGTGCCAGCAGCCCCGGCCCCCGGGACACCGGGGAGCTGTTTTTT. It is translated as CASSPGPRDTGELFF.

The chain employs TRBV4-2 and TRBJ2-1; the D gene is possibly TRBD2 (6 bases). The V and J ends lost 2 bases and 7 bases respectively, with 15 bases between them. This CDR3 spans 15 amino acids. Germline V gives CDR1 LGHNA, CDR2 YNFKEQ. CDR3 sequence (DNA): TGTGCCAGCAGCCAACAAAGCGGGCCCCCTAATGAGCAGTTCTTC. Protein: CASSQQSGPPNEQFF.

Remarks on this clone: An end of the junction does not agree with germline; a read error may underlie this. The chain carries TRBV6-5 and TRBJ2-1; 7 nucleotides align to TRBD1. Germline V gene lookup returns CDR1 MNHEY and CDR2 SVGAGI. The length of the CDR3 is 14 residues. The CDR3 here is CASSPTYRQGPMIF. CDR3 sequence (DNA): TGTGCCAGCAGTCCTACCTACCGACAGGGACCGATGATCTTC.

The rearrangement uses TRBV29-1 and TRBJ2-7, with D possibly TRBD1 on 6 matching bases. The germline V gene has CDR1 SQVTM and CDR2 ANQGSEA. The CDR3 contains 14 residues. V was clipped by 4 bases and J by 2 bases, with 15 bases between them. CDR3 residues: CSVAGAPLTYEQYF. Here the CDR3 DNA reads TGCAGCGTTGCAGGGGCTCCGTTGACCTACGAGCAGTACTTC.

The rearrangement uses TRBV7-8 and TRBJ2-7; perhaps TRBD1 as D (6 bases). V was pared by 1 base and J by 3 bases, with 10 bases between. The germline V gene has CDR1 SGHVS and CDR2 FQNEAQ. There are 14 residues in the CDR3. The DNA of the CDR3 is TGTGCCAGCAGCTTAGTCAGGGGCATCTACGAGCAGTACTTC. Translation: CASSLVRGIYEQYF.

The chain recombines TRBV5-1 with TRBJ2-3; tentative D call: TRBD2 (6 bases). Trimming shortened V by 4 bases and J by 4 bases, and 19 bases separated the two germline ends. Germline values: CDR1 SGHRS, CDR2 YFSETQ. The CDR3 covers 16 residues. Here the CDR3 DNA reads TGCGCCAGCAGCGCCAGACTTGGGAGGTCCCCAGATACGCAGTATTTT. Its translation is CASSARLGRSPDTQYF.

J is TRBJ2-3 and V is TRBV6-4; 9 nucleotides agree with TRBD1. The CDR3 contains 15 residues. J gave up 5 bases and V 2 bases, and 5 bases lay outside the gene matches. Germline CDR1 and CDR2: MRHNA and SNTAGT. The CDR3 region is CASSDLGQGKDTQYF. The CDR3 coding sequence is TGTGCCAGCAGTGACCTGGGACAGGGTAAAGATACGCAGTATTTT.

The J gene is TRBJ1-6, the V gene TRBV5-1; D unclear. Trimming shortened V by 4 bases and J by 1 base, and 9 bases separated the two germline ends. Germline CDR1 SGHRS, CDR2 YFSETQ. The CDR3 is 15 residues long. CDR3 loop: CASSLTGSYNSPLHF. The CDR3 DNA sequence: TGCGCCAGCAGCCTGACTGGTTCCTATAATTCACCCCTCCACTTT.

In DNA form, the CDR3 reads TGTGCCAGCAGTTCCCCGGCGGTAGTCAATGAGCAGTTCTTC. It is translated as CASSSPAVVNEQFF. This chain links TRBV28 with TRBJ2-1; no clear D. Trimming removed 4 bases from V and 6 bases from J, with 13 bases in between. This CDR3 comprises 14 residues. The V gene's germline CDR1 is MDHEN and CDR2 SYDVKM.

The chain joins TRBV25-1 to TRBJ2-3, with 13 bases matching TRBD2. Germline V gene data show CDR1 as MGHDK and CDR2 as SYGVNS. The CDR3 is 14 residues long. V lost 8 bases and J lost 4; bases outside the gene matches: 3. The CDR3, as DNA: TGTGCCAGCGCGACTAGCGGGGGGTCAGATACGCAGTATTTT. Encoded protein: CASATSGGSDTQYF. Full variable domain (rest looked up from reference TRBV25-1 and TRBJ2-3): EADIYQTPRYLVIGTGKKITLECSQTMGHDKMYWYQQDPGMELHLIHYSYGVNSTEKGDLSSESTVSRIRTEHFPLTLESARPSHTSQYLCASATSGGSDTQYFGPGTRLTVL.

The CDR3: CASKDSGQGDYEQYF. The CDR3 DNA reads as TGTGCCAGCAAAGATTCGGGACAGGGAGACTACGAGCAGTACTTC. This chain joins TRBV19 and TRBJ2-7; 9 positions agree with TRBD1. J was trimmed by 3 bases and V by 9 bases; bases with no gene match: 12. The CDR3 consists of 15 residues. The V gene's germline CDR1 is LNHDA and CDR2 SQIVND (reference sequence).

This rearrangement joins TRBV6-5 to TRBJ2-2; TRBD2 matches 10 bases. J was trimmed by 4 bases and V by 4 bases; bases with no gene match: 6. There are 16 residues in the CDR3. Per the germline V gene, CDR1 is MNHEY and CDR2 is SVGAGI. CDR3 sequence: CASSSIAGGTTGELFF. CDR3 nucleotide sequence: TGTGCCAGCAGTTCTATAGCGGGAGGTACCACCGGGGAGCTGTTTTTT.

The chain carries TRBV7-2 and TRBJ2-7; the D gene is possibly TRBD2 (7 bases). CDR3 length: 15 residues. The V gene lost 2 bases and the J gene lost 3 bases, with 14 bases spanning the gap. Germline V gene lookup returns CDR1 SGHTA and CDR2 FQGNSA. CDR3 in amino acids: CASSLRGGVNYEQYF. Here the CDR3 DNA reads TGTGCCAGCAGCTTAAGGGGGGGGGTTAACTACGAGCAGTACTTC. Looking up the rest from reference TRBV7-2 and TRBJ2-7 gives the full variable domain: GAGVSQSPSNKVTEKGKDVELRCDPISGHTALYWYRQSLGQGLEFLIYFQGNSAPDKSGLPSDRFSAERTGGSVSTLTIQRTQQEDSAVYLCASSLRGGVNYEQYFGPGTRLTVT.

The chain employs TRBV28 and TRBJ2-2; D unclear. CDR1 is MDHEN, CDR2 SYDVKM, per germline. V was trimmed by 7 bases and J by 3 bases, leaving 18 bases between them. This CDR3 is 16 amino acids long. The CDR3 protein is CASKPQFNSHTGELFF. Here the CDR3 DNA reads TGTGCCAGCAAACCCCAATTCAACAGTCACACCGGGGAGCTGTTTTTT.

The chain joins TRBV2 to TRBJ1-2, with 10 bases matching TRBD1. The V gene end was trimmed by 3 bases and the J gene end by 2 bases; junction bases not matched to a gene: 3. The CDR3 extends over 15 amino acids. Per the germline V gene, CDR1 is SNHLY and CDR2 is FYNNEI. The CDR3 DNA sequence: TGTGCCAGCAGTGACGGGACAGGGGCAAACTATGGCTACACCTTC. It specifies CASSDGTGANYGYTF.